Here is one TCR beta chain with its context. Its target is unknown. A read error may account for a junction end that differs from germline. Purity exceeding 95% was reached by all sorted populations. The CDR3 length is 13 residues. Germline V CDR1 and CDR2: MNHNS, SASEGT. This sample was included in a study of beta chain features in type 1 diabetes. Study results and limitations: HLA influence on TCRB rearrangement stayed unresolved here. Significant though moderate, a shortening of TCRB CDR3s appeared in all four CD4+ subsets of Type 1 diabetes patients.

Isolated RNA was reverse transcribed in full, so expressed TCRB transcripts were sequenced. Profiling relied on immunoSEQ multiplex PCR, and the TCRdb table lists in-frame clones only, not all of them. The profile shows some 330,000 clones, roughly 13% of them singletons. The clonotype originates from a woman between 18 and 29 years old with type 1 diabetes. The V gene is TRBV6-1, the J gene TRBJ1-5; possibly TRBD1 for D (5 bases). What was sequenced was naive CD4+ T cells from blood. The CDR3 nucleotides are TGTGCCAGCAGTGAGGTAGTCAGACAGCAGCCTTTTTTT. It specifies CASSEVVRQQPFF.